This T cell receptor beta chain is from a study of T cell responses to AZD1222 COVID-19 vaccine. General observations from the study: At baseline, seropositivity was found in only six AZD1222 recipients. Targets within unmutated variant regions were reportedly found for nearly half of spike-specific TCRs. Clonal diversity may have been underestimated in mostly white British donors.

CDR1 is WSHSY and CDR2 is SAAADI in the germline V gene. The CDR3 runs 15 residues. Trimming left V 0 bases short and J 5 bases short, with 13 bases between. TCRdb's table, derived via immunoSEQ multiplex PCR, lists solely in-frame clones and lacks some. The data contain some 150,000 clones, 80% to 95% of them singletons. As concerns this clone: The antigen is unknown.

Second-dose intervals of approximately 4 or approximately 12 weeks were pooled. The chain couples TRBV10-2 to TRBJ1-2, with D possibly matching TRBD1 (5 bases). This sample comprised peripheral blood, obtained 28 days after the second AZD1222 dose. This sequence was found in an adult who received the AZD1222 COVID-19 vaccine. CDR3 amino acids: CASSESRGGSYGYTF. The CDR3 DNA follows: TGCGCCAGCAGTGAGTCAAGGGGAGGCTCTTATGGCTACACCTTC.